This passage covers 26 T cell receptor beta chains from one sample sequenced in a study of naive and memory T cell subsets. The SP2 primer and nested alpha and beta constant region primers amplified ligated cDNA in four rounds. TCRdb reprocessed the 5' RACE reads via MiXCR and lists one record per CDR3 protein. Of some 60,000 distinct CDR3 sequences listed, 6.5% to 8.5% are singletons. An oligonucleotide containing a UMI was ligated to the 3' end of TCR cDNA. Receptor source: a female donor in good health.

V gene TRBV2 combines with J gene TRBJ2-1; D call uncertain. The CDR3 runs to 13 residues. V lost 4 bases, J lost 5 bases, and 9 bases lay in between. From germline, CDR1 is SNHLY and CDR2 FYNNEI. The CDR3 is CASSGVFDNEQFF. The CDR3 DNA sequence: TGTGCCAGCAGTGGAGTGTTTGACAATGAGCAGTTCTTC.

The chain uses TRBV20-1 and TRBJ1-6, with 7 bases matching TRBD1. The CDR3 is 13 residues long. V lost 6 bases to trimming and J lost 7 bases; unmatched junction nucleotides: 6. Germline V gene lookup returns CDR1 DFQATT and CDR2 SNEGSKA (reference sequence). The CDR3 here is CSARQGWNSPLHF. In nucleotides, the CDR3 is TGCAGTGCGAGACAGGGTTGGAATTCACCCCTCCACTTT.

The V call is TRBV13, the J call TRBJ2-3, with 10 bases lining up with TRBD2. CDR3 length: 14 amino acids. Germline-derived CDR1 and CDR2 are PRHDT and FYEKMQ (reference sequence). The V gene end was trimmed by 1 base and the J gene end by 9 bases; junction bases not matched to a gene: 4. CDR3 loop: CASSLEGTSDTQYF. CDR3 in DNA: TGTGCCAGCAGCTTAGAAGGGACTAGCGACACGCAGTATTTT.

A few counts support this clonotype. The chain employs TRBV6-1 and TRBJ2-2; tentatively, D is TRBD1 (8 bases). CDR1 is MNHNS, CDR2 SASEGT, per germline. The CDR3 has 15 residues. V dropped 6 bases and J dropped 1 base, with 12 bases sitting between them. The CDR3 DNA reads TGTGCCAGCAGCGGGGGGACAGGGAACACCGGGGAGCTGTTTTTT. Translation: CASSGGTGNTGELFF.

This clonotype has at least ten counts. V and J are TRBV10-2 and TRBJ1-5; 10 bases map to TRBD1. The CDR3 runs 15 residues. CDR1 is WSHSY, CDR2 SAAADI, per germline. J gave up 4 bases and V 6 bases, and 6 bases lay outside the gene matches. CDR3 coding DNA: TGCGCCAGCAGGGCCGGGACAGGGGTTAATCAGCCCCAGCATTTT. Amino acids: CASRAGTGVNQPQHF.

The chain carries TRBV7-9 and TRBJ2-3, with D unclear. Germline CDR1 reads SEHNR; CDR2 reads FQNEAQ (reference sequence). V lost 4 bases, J lost 5 bases, and 13 bases lay in between. The CDR3 consists of 14 residues. CDR3 protein: CASSYNSLIDTQYF. CDR3 coding DNA: TGTGCCAGCAGCTACAACTCTCTGATAGATACGCAGTATTTT.

Only a few counts were recorded for this clonotype. The V gene is TRBV20-1, the J gene TRBJ2-7; the D is unclear. Looked up from germline, CDR1 is DFQATT and CDR2 is SNEGSKA (reference sequence). The CDR3 length is 13 residues. The V and J ends lost 7 bases and 2 bases respectively, with 15 bases between them. CDR3 loop: CSVWLHKTYEQYF. In DNA form, the CDR3 reads TGCAGTGTTTGGCTCCACAAAACCTACGAGCAGTACTTC.

This clonotype was counted between two and nine times. The V and J genes are TRBV10-3 and TRBJ2-5; a weak D match, TRBD2 (5 bases). V lost 4 bases to trimming and J lost 5 bases, with 20 bases between them. The CDR3 consists of 16 residues. Germline values: CDR1 ENHRY, CDR2 SYGVKD. The DNA of the CDR3 is TGTGCCATCAGTGCCTCGGACCTGGGGAGAGCGGAGACCCAGTACTTC. The encoded protein is CAISASDLGRAETQYF.

The V and J genes are TRBV29-1 and TRBJ2-7; D is possibly TRBD1 (5 bases). The CDR3 runs 11 residues. Germline-derived CDR1 and CDR2 are SQVTM and ANQGSEA. V lost 6 bases and J 2 bases, leaving 8 bases between the germline ends. In DNA, the CDR3 is TGCAGCGTGCAGGGCCCCTACGAGCAGTACTTC. Encoded protein: CSVQGPYEQYF.

This chain uses TRBV12-3 or TRBV12-4 with TRBJ1-1; 10 nucleotides align to TRBD1. CDR3 length: 13 amino acids. Trimming removed 6 bases from V and 11 bases from J; junction bases left unmatched: 9. The CDR3 DNA is TGTGCCAGCAGGGGGACAGGGGCGGTACGGGCTTTCTTT. As protein: CASRGTGAVRAFF.

This clonotype was recorded at least ten times. This sequence joins TRBV6-5 and TRBJ1-4, with 7 nucleotides matching TRBD1. The trim removed 6 bases at V and 8 bases at J, leaving 9 bases unmatched. The germline gives CDR1 MNHEY, CDR2 SVGAGI. The CDR3 length is 14 residues. CDR3: CASRSRGVSEKLFF. CDR3 nucleotide sequence: TGTGCCAGCAGGTCCAGGGGGGTTAGCGAAAAACTGTTTTTT.

The CDR3 bases are TGTGCCAGCAGGCTGTCGTACAATGAGCAGTTCTTC. Amino acid sequence: CASRLSYNEQFF. The chain employs TRBV6-5 and TRBJ2-1; D ambiguous. Trimming stripped 6 bases from V and 4 bases from J, with 7 bases between. This CDR3 contains 12 residues. Germline loops: CDR1 MNHEY, CDR2 SVGAGI.

The sample holds many counts of this clonotype. The chain uses TRBV29-1 and TRBJ1-2; no definite D call. The length of the CDR3 is 15 residues. Germline values: CDR1 SQVTM, CDR2 ANQGSEA. The V end lost 6 bases, the J end lost 2 bases, and 19 bases lay between the germline ends. CDR3 sequence: CSVHGEVTENYGYTF. CDR3 bases: TGCAGCGTCCACGGCGAGGTCACAGAGAACTATGGCTACACCTTC.

The V call is TRBV5-6, the J call TRBJ2-3; the match to TRBD2 covers 9 bases. The germline V gene encodes CDR1 SGHDT and CDR2 YYEEEE. Unmatched junction bases numbered 8, after V lost 0 bases and J lost 0 bases. CDR3 size: 18 residues. The DNA of the CDR3 is TGTGCCAGCAGCTTGGCCAGCGGGGGGTTTACTAGCACAGATACGCAGTATTTT. Translating it yields CASSLASGGFTSTDTQYF.

This clonotype was observed a few times. V gene TRBV7-3 combines with J gene TRBJ2-7, with 10 bases that match TRBD2. Trimming took 5 bases from V and 4 from J; bases not matched to a gene: 5. This CDR3 has 14 amino acids. Germline V gene lookup returns CDR1 SGHTA and CDR2 FQGTGA. The chain's CDR3 is CASSPSGGAYEQYF. CDR3 DNA: TGTGCCAGCAGCCCGAGCGGGGGGGCTTACGAGCAGTACTTC.

This clonotype appeared a few times. The J gene is TRBJ2-7, the V gene TRBV19; TRBD1 matches at 7 bases. The CDR3 runs 15 residues. J lost 2 bases, V lost 7 bases, and 11 bases had no gene match. Germline CDR1 is LNHDA and CDR2 is SQIVND (reference sequence). The CDR3 DNA follows: TGTGCCAGTACTAGAGGGGGCCTCGGGGCCTACGAGCAGTACTTC. Amino acids: CASTRGGLGAYEQYF.

This chain connects TRBV6-2 or TRBV6-3 to TRBJ1-2, with D possibly TRBD1 on 6 matching bases. Germline-derived CDR1 and CDR2 are MNHEY and SVGEGT. Trimming stripped 6 bases from V and 5 bases from J, with 13 bases between. This CDR3 has 13 residues. This CDR3 reads CASRLDSAYGYTF. CDR3 coding DNA: TGTGCCAGCAGACTGGACAGCGCGTATGGCTACACCTTC.

This clonotype was seen at least ten times. The genes are TRBV6-5 and TRBJ1-1; possibly TRBD1 for D (5 bases). Germline V gene data show CDR1 as MNHEY and CDR2 as SVGAGI. Trimming stripped 5 bases from V and 0 bases from J, with 10 bases between. The CDR3 loop spans 14 amino acids. This CDR3 reads CASSLGGLNTEAFF. The CDR3 region has the DNA TGTGCCAGCAGTCTGGGGGGTTTGAACACTGAAGCTTTCTTT.

This clonotype was seen repeatedly, ten times or more. The chain employs TRBV20-1 and TRBJ2-1; D possibly corresponds to TRBD2 (5 bases). V lost 4 bases and J lost 7, with 17 bases in between. Germline CDR1 and CDR2: DFQATT and SNEGSKA (reference sequence). This CDR3 region has 14 residues. CDR3 bases: TGCAGTGCTAATCCAGGCGGGCTGCTTAATGAGCAGTTCTTC. This gives the protein CSANPGGLLNEQFF.

This clonotype was counted ten times or more. The chain uses TRBV6-5 and TRBJ2-7, with TRBD2 matching over 8 bases. CDR1 and CDR2 (germline): MNHEY, SVGAGI. The CDR3 has 15 residues. The junction had 10 bases not matched to a gene; V was cut back by 2 bases and J by 7 bases. CDR3 nucleotides: TGTGCCAGCAGTTACGAGCGGGGGCCAACGGGTGAGCAGTACTTC. It is translated as CASSYERGPTGEQYF.

V is TRBV4-1 and J is TRBJ2-5; TRBD1 agrees at 7 bases. This CDR3 has 17 residues. The V gene's germline CDR1 is MGHRA and CDR2 YSYEKL. The ends lost 1 base at V and 5 bases at J; junction bases unmatched: 13. CDR3 amino acids: CASSQVIPQGRFETQYF. CDR3 sequence (DNA): TGCGCCAGCAGCCAAGTTATCCCACAGGGGAGATTCGAGACCCAGTACTTC.

This clonotype was counted only a few times. Here the CDR3 reads CASSQDGRTNYNEQFF. CDR3 coding DNA: TGCGCCAGCAGCCAAGATGGCCGCACTAACTACAATGAGCAGTTCTTC. The rearrangement links TRBV4-3 to TRBJ2-1; D remains unclear. The CDR3 contains 16 residues. Between the trimmed V and J ends, which lost 0 bases and 3 bases, there was a span of 12 bases. Germline values: CDR1 LGHNA, CDR2 YSLEER.

This clonotype occurred many times. The genes are TRBV7-9 and TRBJ1-5; the D gene is possibly TRBD1 (6 bases). The CDR3 sequence is 14 residues long. CDR1 and CDR2 from the germline V gene are SEHNR and FQNEAQ (reference sequence). Trimming stripped 4 bases from V and 8 bases from J, with 15 bases between. The CDR3 protein is CASSWGARGEPQHF. The CDR3 DNA is TGTGCCAGCAGCTGGGGGGCCAGGGGCGAGCCCCAGCATTTT.

The chain couples TRBV12-3 or TRBV12-4 to TRBJ2-2, with D uncertain. Trimming stripped 5 bases from V and 3 bases from J, with 16 bases between. The CDR3 covers 16 residues. CDR3 region: CASSHRTPVYTGELFF. The CDR3 nucleotides read TGTGCCAGCAGTCACCGGACGCCTGTTTACACCGGGGAGCTGTTTTTT.

Ten or more counts support this clonotype. The chain has TRBV28 and TRBJ1-6; D call uncertain. V was pared by 8 bases and J by 9 bases, with 17 bases between. The CDR3 contains 14 residues. Germline loops: CDR1 MDHEN, CDR2 SYDVKM. CDR3 in DNA: TGTGCCAGCTGCGTCGGGCTCGGAAGTTCACCCCTCCACTTT. Encoded protein: CASCVGLGSSPLHF.

This clonotype was counted a few times. The chain carries TRBV12-3 or TRBV12-4 and TRBJ2-3; 11 nucleotides align to TRBD2. The length of the CDR3 is 14 residues. V was pared by 6 bases and J by 7 bases, with 6 bases of the junction left unmatched. As DNA, the CDR3 is TGTGCCAGCAGGGACACTAGCGGGGGATATACGCAGTATTTT. It translates to CASRDTSGGYTQYF.